The 29 T cell receptor beta chains presented below share a single source sample, sequenced in a study of post-analysis software for immune sequencing data. Antigens for these TCRs are unknown. The authors incorporated unique molecular identifiers into the TCR beta cDNA libraries. TCRdb analysed the PCR reads with MiXCR anew, one entry per CDR3 protein. Of about 380,000 distinct CDR3 sequences in the sample, about a third were seen once. Study-level results: Controls had lower frequencies than patients of roughly five TRBV segments, which included TRBV5-6, TRBV5-1 and TRBV20-1.

The sample taken for sequencing was blood. These receptors originate from a girl between 10 and 17 years old with multiple sclerosis.

The rearrangement joins TRBV7-9 to TRBJ1-1; D unresolved. From germline, CDR1 is SEHNR and CDR2 FQNEAQ (reference sequence). Trimming took 0 bases from V and 10 from J, leaving 6 bases between them. The CDR3 is made up of 11 amino acids. CDR3 in amino acids: CASSLAEVAFF. The CDR3 DNA sequence: TGTGCCAGCAGCTTAGCGGAGGTAGCTTTCTTT.

J is TRBJ2-7 and V is TRBV27; D gene unclear. V was clipped by 8 bases and J by 2 bases, with 10 bases between them. In germline, CDR1 is MNHEY, CDR2 SMNVEV (reference sequence). The CDR3 contains 12 residues. For the CDR3, the DNA is TGTGCCAGCGGGTTCTCGGCCTACGAGCAGTACTTC. Protein product: CASGFSAYEQYF.

V gene TRBV4-3 combines with J gene TRBJ2-5, with D possibly TRBD1 on 6 matching bases. Germline V lookup: CDR1 LGHNA, CDR2 YSLEER. The CDR3 spans 14 residues. V lost 5 bases and J lost 5, with 15 bases in between. For the CDR3, the DNA is TGCGCCAGCAGCGCCACCACAGGACAGGAGACCCAGTACTTC. Amino acid sequence: CASSATTGQETQYF.

This clonotype was seen only a few times. The chain is built from TRBV4-3 and TRBJ2-5, with 10 bases fitting TRBD2. With V trimmed by 0 bases and J by 6 bases, 16 bases remained unmatched. CDR1 and CDR2 from the germline V gene are LGHNA and YSLEER. This CDR3 region has 19 residues. The CDR3 here is CASSQDRSGGGKGAKTQYF. DNA of the CDR3: TGCGCCAGCAGCCAAGATCGGAGCGGGGGGGGGAAGGGCGCAAAGACCCAGTACTTC.

This clonotype was observed a handful of times. The J gene is TRBJ2-1, the V gene TRBV7-2, with D unclear. Per germline, CDR1 SGHTA and CDR2 FQGNSA. Between the trimmed V and J ends, which lost 7 bases and 0 bases, there was a span of 10 bases. This CDR3 contains 14 residues. The CDR3 sequence: CASTVRISYNEQFF. CDR3 DNA sequence: TGTGCCAGCACCGTACGTATCTCCTACAATGAGCAGTTCTTC.

This clonotype was observed a handful of times. This rearrangement joins TRBV27 to TRBJ2-1; the D gene is possibly TRBD1 (5 bases). The CDR3 runs to 13 residues. Germline lookup yields CDR1 MNHEY and CDR2 SMNVEV (reference sequence). Trimming stripped 1 base from V and 8 bases from J, with 9 bases between. In DNA form, the CDR3 reads TGTGCCAGCAGTTTATGGCAGGGCGATGAGCAGTTCTTC. Translation: CASSLWQGDEQFF.

The chain recombines TRBV4-1 with TRBJ1-4; 10 bases fit TRBD1. CDR1 is MGHRA, CDR2 YSYEKL, per germline. The length of the CDR3 is 14 residues. The ends lost 9 bases at V and 6 bases at J; junction bases unmatched: 7. The CDR3 region has the DNA TGCGCCAGTCGCCGACAGGGGGCGGATGAAAAACTGTTTTTT. Translated: CASRRQGADEKLFF.

This clonotype was seen more than once but under ten times. The chain is built from TRBV5-1 and TRBJ1-1; a possible D gene is TRBD1 (6 bases). The V end was cut by 2 bases, the J end by 1 base, with 12 bases between. CDR3 length: 15 amino acids. Germline loops: CDR1 SGHRS, CDR2 YFSETQ. The CDR3 DNA reads as TGCGCCAGCAGCTTAGGTACAGGGAGGAACACTGAAGCTTTCTTT. It encodes CASSLGTGRNTEAFF.

V and J are TRBV3-1 and TRBJ2-1, with 8 positions matching TRBD2. After removal of 1 base from V and 6 bases from J, the junction contained 8 bases not matched to a gene. The CDR3 covers 16 residues. Germline CDR1 reads LGHDT; CDR2 reads YNNKEL (reference sequence). The CDR3 coding sequence is TGTGCCAGCAGCCAAGGCGGGGGGACCTTTTCCAATGAGCAGTTCTTC. It encodes CASSQGGGTFSNEQFF.

The genes are TRBV6-1 and TRBJ1-2; TRBD1 matches at 8 bases. Unmatched junction bases numbered 9, after V lost 7 bases and J lost 11 bases. CDR3 length equals 12 residues. Germline CDR1 is MNHNS and CDR2 is SASEGT. CDR3 nucleotide sequence: TGTGCCAGCATCGAAAGTGGGACAGGTTACACCTTC. Translating it yields CASIESGTGYTF.

Only a few counts were recorded for this clonotype. The chain combines TRBV3-1 with TRBJ2-3; 13 nucleotides agree with TRBD2. The V segment lost 5 bases and the J segment 2 bases; nucleotides outside the gene matches: 10. The germline V gene encodes CDR1 LGHDT and CDR2 YNNKEL (reference sequence). There are 18 residues in the CDR3. The CDR3 DNA sequence: TGTGCCAGCAGCACCCTGGGACTAGCGGGGCGATTCACAGATACGCAGTATTTT. Its protein product is CASSTLGLAGRFTDTQYF.

In this sample, this clonotype turned up many times. This rearrangement joins TRBV12-3 or TRBV12-4 to TRBJ1-2, with D uncertain. V was trimmed by 1 base and J by 4 bases, leaving 4 bases between them. The CDR3 has 12 amino acids. CDR3 residues: CASSLDGYGYTF. Here the CDR3 DNA reads TGTGCCAGCAGTTTAGACGGCTATGGCTACACCTTC.

The chain couples TRBV14 to TRBJ1-1; D perhaps matches TRBD1 (5 bases). Trimming left V 0 bases short and J 4 bases short, with 18 bases between. Germline loops: CDR1 SGHDN, CDR2 FVKESK. The CDR3 covers 17 residues. The CDR3 reads CASSQDRGRFWGTEAFF. The CDR3 DNA is TGTGCCAGCAGCCAAGATAGGGGACGCTTTTGGGGCACTGAAGCTTTCTTT.

V usage is TRBV6-5 and J usage is TRBJ2-4; no definite D call. This CDR3 has 12 residues. V was cut by 7 bases and J by 0 bases, with 4 bases left in between. Germline CDR1 and CDR2: MNHEY and SVGAGI. Here the CDR3 reads CASKGAKNIQYF. The CDR3 bases are TGTGCCAGCAAGGGAGCCAAAAACATTCAGTACTTC.

This clonotype was counted at least ten times. The rearrangement joins TRBV2 to TRBJ2-7; D is undetermined. This CDR3 is built from 12 residues. The germline V gene has CDR1 SNHLY and CDR2 FYNNEI. Trimming shortened V by 5 bases and J by 4 bases, and 9 bases separated the two germline ends. The CDR3 nucleotides are TGTGCCAGCAGTCCCCTGGGGTACGAGCAGTACTTC. Its translation: CASSPLGYEQYF.

In this sample, this clonotype turned up once. This chain joins TRBV4-1 and TRBJ2-1, with a possible D match to TRBD2 (7 bases). The CDR3 is 14 amino acids. Germline V gene lookup returns CDR1 MGHRA and CDR2 YSYEKL. V lost 6 bases to trimming and J lost 6 bases, with 15 bases between them. CDR3 sequence (DNA): TGCGCCAGCAGTCTGGGGGGGCTGAGCAATGAGCAGTTCTTC. Amino acids: CASSLGGLSNEQFF.

In this sample, this clonotype turned up a few times. The CDR3 DNA follows: TGTGCCACAACGCCGGGACAGTACTCTGGGGCCAACGTCCTGACTTTC. The encoded protein is CATTPGQYSGANVLTF. The rearrangement joins TRBV7-2 to TRBJ2-6, with 7 nucleotides matching TRBD1. CDR1 and CDR2 from the germline V gene are SGHTA and FQGNSA. V shed 10 bases and J 0 bases; nucleotides not matched to a gene: 9. The CDR3 runs 16 residues.

The J gene is TRBJ2-7, the V gene TRBV12-3 or TRBV12-4; a weak D match, TRBD1 (5 bases). CDR3 length equals 15 residues. The ends were cut back, 1 base at V and 2 bases at J, with 12 bases in the middle. CDR3 region: CASSLDVGRAYEQYF. CDR3 DNA: TGTGCCAGCAGTTTAGATGTCGGCAGGGCCTACGAGCAGTACTTC.

The chain is built from TRBV7-2 and TRBJ2-7; D possibly matches TRBD1 or TRBD2 (5 bases each). The CDR3 has 15 amino acids. V was clipped by 5 bases and J by 2 bases, with 16 bases between them. CDR1 is SGHTA, CDR2 FQGNSA, per germline. CDR3 bases: TGTGCCAGCAGCATGGCAGGGTGGGGACCCTACGAGCAGTACTTC. Amino acid sequence: CASSMAGWGPYEQYF.

V gene TRBV15 combines with J gene TRBJ1-5, with unresolved D. Germline lookup yields CDR1 LNHNV and CDR2 YYDKDF (reference sequence). V dropped 0 bases and J dropped 0 bases, with 3 bases sitting between them. CDR3 length equals 14 residues. In DNA form, the CDR3 reads TGTGCCACCAGCAGAGATCATAGCAATCAGCCCCAGCATTTT. As protein: CATSRDHSNQPQHF. Full variable domain (remainder filled in from reference TRBV15 and TRBJ1-5): DAMVIQNPRYQVTQFGKPVTLSCSQTLNHNVMYWYQQKSSQAPKLLFHYYDKDFNNEADTPDNFQSRRPNTSFCFLDIRSPGLGDTAMYLCATSRDHSNQPQHFGDGTRLSIL.

This chain uses TRBV4-1 with TRBJ2-1; weak D call: TRBD2 (5 bases). CDR1 is MGHRA and CDR2 is YSYEKL in the germline V gene. V was shortened by 1 base and J by 15 bases, with 22 bases between the two germline ends. This CDR3 has 15 residues. The CDR3 sequence: CASSQALSRGLESFF. The CDR3 DNA follows: TGCGCCAGCAGCCAAGCGTTGAGTCGGGGATTAGAGTCGTTCTTC.

The V gene is TRBV10-3, the J gene TRBJ1-2; weak D call: TRBD1 (5 bases). Germline V gene sequence: CDR1 ENHRY, CDR2 SYGVKD. V shed 5 bases and J shed 9 bases, with 19 bases lying between them. CDR3 length: 14 amino acids. CDR3 region: CAISPSDSPMSYTF. CDR3 coding DNA: TGTGCCATCAGTCCTAGTGACAGCCCTATGAGCTACACCTTC.

The V gene is TRBV6-1, the J gene TRBJ1-1; TRBD1 might be the D (5 bases). The CDR3 has 15 amino acids. Trimming pared 2 bases from V and 1 base from J, leaving 11 bases between. Germline values: CDR1 MNHNS, CDR2 SASEGT. CDR3 nucleotides: TGTGCCAGCAGTGAACCCGGACACCCGAACACTGAAGCTTTCTTT. Protein product: CASSEPGHPNTEAFF.

This chain joins TRBV11-2 and TRBJ1-6; D ambiguous. The CDR3 sequence is 13 residues long. V lost 1 base and J 9 bases, leaving 7 bases between the germline ends. Germline CDR1 reads SGHAT; CDR2 reads FQNNGV. CDR3 in DNA: TGTGCCAGCAGCTTAGGATCGGTTTCACCCCTCCACTTT. Protein sequence: CASSLGSVSPLHF.

This clonotype was recorded a few times. The V call is TRBV9, the J call TRBJ1-2; 7 bases are a match to TRBD1. The germline V gene encodes CDR1 SGDLS and CDR2 YYNGEE. The CDR3 loop spans 17 amino acids. Losses at the gene ends were 0 bases for V and 4 bases for J; bases not matched to a gene: 12. The CDR3, as DNA: TGTGCCAGCAGCGTAGCTAGTGGGGGGGACAGTGTCTATGGCTACACCTTC. This translates into CASSVASGGDSVYGYTF. The entire variable domain, with the rest obtained from reference TRBV9 and TRBJ1-2, is as follows: DSGVTQTPKHLITATGQRVTLRCSPRSGDLSVYWYQQSLDQGLQFLIQYYNGEERAKGNILERFSAQQFPDLHSELNLSSLELGDSALYFCASSVASGGDSVYGYTFGSGTRLTVV.

This clonotype came up a few times. The chain uses TRBV29-1 and TRBJ2-7, with D possibly being TRBD2 (7 bases). The CDR3 spans 15 residues. V dropped 0 bases and J dropped 0 bases, with 12 bases sitting between them. Germline CDR1 and CDR2: SQVTM and ANQGSEA. The CDR3 protein is CSVEEGGPSSYEQYF. The DNA of the CDR3 is TGCAGCGTTGAAGAGGGGGGGCCGAGCTCCTACGAGCAGTACTTC.

The J gene is TRBJ2-5, the V gene TRBV20-1; the D is unclear. Deletions cut 0 bases from V and 3 bases from J, with 14 bases between. The CDR3 is made up of 15 amino acids. The V gene's germline CDR1 is DFQATT and CDR2 SNEGSKA (reference sequence). CDR3 residues: CSARDWVAGEETQYF. CDR3 DNA sequence: TGCAGTGCTAGAGATTGGGTGGCAGGAGAAGAGACCCAGTACTTC.

This chain connects TRBV2 to TRBJ2-3; 8 nucleotides line up with TRBD1. The CDR3 sequence is 13 residues long. The V segment lost 9 bases and the J segment 1 base; nucleotides outside the gene matches: 3. Germline loops: CDR1 SNHLY, CDR2 FYNNEI. CDR3 region: CARTGDGTDTQYF. The CDR3 bases are TGTGCCAGGACAGGGGACGGCACAGATACGCAGTATTTT.

The genes are TRBV7-9 and TRBJ1-1, with D perhaps TRBD1 (6 bases). Trimming pared 10 bases from V and 5 bases from J, leaving 17 bases between. The V gene's germline CDR1 is SEHNR and CDR2 FQNEAQ (reference sequence). The CDR3 runs to 13 residues. For the CDR3, the DNA is TGTGCCACCAGACAGGAAGGGGGGACTGAAGCTTTCTTT. It specifies CATRQEGGTEAFF.